This TCR beta chain was sequenced during a study of T cell changes during pregnancy in multiple sclerosis. The CDR3 is made up of 15 amino acids. With V trimmed by 5 bases and J by 2 bases, 6 bases remained unmatched. Germline V gene sequence: CDR1 SEHNR, CDR2 FQNEAQ (reference sequence). Sequencing was performed with immunoSEQ multiplex PCR; in TCRdb, only in-frame clones are kept and a portion is missing. The sample yields about 94,000 clones, 85% to 95% seen once. This sample comprised peripheral blood, obtained in the third trimester of pregnancy. This sequence was found in a female donor with multiple sclerosis, enrolled in a pregnancy study. V gene TRBV7-9 combines with J gene TRBJ2-3; 8 positions agree with TRBD1. CDR3 bases: TGTGCCAGCAGCCCCCAGACAGGGGCCACAGATACGCAGTATTTT. Translating it yields CASSPQTGATDTQYF.